The rows below give T cell receptor beta chains drawn from one sample of a study of blood T cell repertoires in COVID-19. Produced via immunoSEQ multiplex PCR; TCRdb's table is partial and in-frame only. The profile shows over 200,000 clones, roughly 90% of them singletons. Material: peripheral blood. Source of these receptors: a middle-aged woman with acute or convalescent COVID-19. CDR3s include the opening cysteine and the closing phenylalanine or tryptophan. Each record gives: clone size, V gene, CDR3 length, J gene, D gene, CDR3 DNA, CDR3 protein. D genes are given only for firm matches. A clone size is listed for some rows: how often the clone was seen (once, few, many), or a class if it is expanded.

.	TRBV10-3	13	TRBJ2-5	.	TGTGCCATCAGTGAGGGCCAGAAAGAGACCCAGTACTTC	CAISEGQKETQYF
.	TRBV4-1	14	TRBJ1-1	.	TGCGCCAGCAGCCCACTCACAGGGAAAGCTGAAGCTTTCTTT	CASSPLTGKAEAFF
.	TRBV5-4	14	TRBJ1-2	TRBD1	TGTGCCAGCAGCTCTCTTACAGGGGTAAAGGGCTACACCTTC	CASSSLTGVKGYTF
.	TRBV5-1	18	TRBJ2-5	TRBD2	TGCGCCAGCAGCTTGGACCCGTCGGGGGGGGGCAAATCTCAGACCCAGTACTTC	CASSLDPSGGGKSQTQYF
medium-sized	TRBV5-6	14	TRBJ1-6	.	TGTGCCAGCAGCTTGGCAGGGTCATATTCACCCCTCCACTTT	CASSLAGSYSPLHF
.	TRBV4-1	16	TRBJ1-5	TRBD1	TGCGCCAGCAGCCAAACCCTAGACAGGGGAATTCAGCCCCAGCATTTT	CASSQTLDRGIQPQHF
.	TRBV5-1	16	TRBJ2-3	.	TGCGCCAGCACCCTCACCGGGACTTCCCTCACAGATACGCAGTATTTT	CASTLTGTSLTDTQYF
.	TRBV30	16	TRBJ1-6	.	TGTGCCTGGAGTGTACCGGCAGGGCTCGGACCGTCTCCCCTCCACTTT	CAWSVPAGLGPSPLHF
.	TRBV2	12	TRBJ1-1	.	TGTGCCAGCAGCGTGACAACCCGCAAAGCTTTCTTT	CASSVTTRKAFF
.	TRBV4-1	18	TRBJ1-3	.	TGCGCCAGCAGCCAAGGGCCTGGGGGGGGAAGAATTGGAAACACCATATATTTT	CASSQGPGGGRIGNTIYF
.	TRBV12-3/TRBV12-4	11	TRBJ1-1	.	TGTGCCAGCAGTTTGAGGGCCGGGGCTTTCTTT	CASSLRAGAFF
.	TRBV9	16	TRBJ1-3	TRBD1	TGTGCCAGCAGCCCAATGACAGGGCCCTCCGGAAACACCATATATTTT	CASSPMTGPSGNTIYF
once	TRBV19	15	TRBJ1-5	.	TGTGCCAGTAGTATATATGGGGCAGGGAATCAGCCCCAGCATTTT	CASSIYGAGNQPQHF
.	TRBV6-5	14	TRBJ2-1	TRBD1	TGTGCCAGCATCCGGACAGGGGCCTACAATGAGCAGTTCTTC	CASIRTGAYNEQFF
.	TRBV5-1	15	TRBJ2-5	TRBD2	TGCGCCAGCGGCATTGGGGGGGACCCAGGGGAGACCCAGTACTTC	CASGIGGDPGETQYF
.	TRBV9	13	TRBJ1-2	.	TGTGCCAGCTCGAACAGTCTGGCTGCTGGCTACACCTTC	CASSNSLAAGYTF
.	TRBV7-8	14	TRBJ1-2	.	TGTGCCAGCAGCTTAGGCGGGTTCTCCTATGGCTACACCTTC	CASSLGGFSYGYTF
few	TRBV18	16	TRBJ2-3	.	TGTGCCAGCTCACCCCAGGGACAACATAGCACAGATACGCAGTATTTT	CASSPQGQHSTDTQYF
.	TRBV7-8	15	TRBJ2-5	.	TGTGCCAGCAGCTTAGGTGGGGGGGCCCGGGAGACCCAGTACTTC	CASSLGGGARETQYF
once	TRBV5-1	14	TRBJ1-1	.	TGCGCCAGCAGCTTGCCCTCGGGTGGCACTGAAGCTTTCTTT	CASSLPSGGTEAFF
.	TRBV4-2	14	TRBJ2-5	.	TGTGCCAGCAGCCAAGATGGAAGGGGCGAGACCCAGTACTTC	CASSQDGRGETQYF
.	TRBV24-1	13	TRBJ2-3	.	TGTGCCACCAGTGATTTAAAGGGGGTTACGCAGTATTTT	CATSDLKGVTQYF
.	TRBV25-1	15	TRBJ1-1	.	TGTGCCAGCAGTGAATTCTTTAGCCAGGGAACTGAAGCTTTCTTT	CASSEFFSQGTEAFF
.	TRBV7-9	19	TRBJ1-1	TRBD1	TGTGCCAGCAGCTTAGCTGGGTACGGGACAGGGAATCCGAAGGGTGAAGCTTTCTTT	CASSLAGYGTGNPKGEAFF
.	TRBV7-9	14	TRBJ1-1	TRBD1	TGTGCCAGCAGCCCCCGTGGGGACAGGGAAGAAGCTTTCTTT	CASSPRGDREEAFF
.	TRBV4-1	13	TRBJ2-4	.	TGCGCCAGCAGCCGGTCGACAGAAAACATTCAGTACTTC	CASSRSTENIQYF
.	TRBV18	18	TRBJ2-5	TRBD2	TGTGCCAGCTCACCAGTAGTCCCGGGGGGGCTCTCGGGAGAGACCCAGTACTTC	CASSPVVPGGLSGETQYF
once	TRBV29-1	14	TRBJ1-4	TRBD1	TGCAGCGTTCAACAGGGGATGGCTAATGAAAAACTGTTTTTT	CSVQQGMANEKLFF
.	TRBV15	14	TRBJ1-1	.	TGTGCCACCCCCACGGGTACATCGAACACTGAAGCTTTCTTT	CATPTGTSNTEAFF
.	TRBV5-1	15	TRBJ1-4	TRBD1	TGCGCCAGCAGCTTCAAGGGGACAGGGCACGAAAAACTGTTTTTT	CASSFKGTGHEKLFF
few	TRBV4-1	15	TRBJ1-1	.	TGCGCCAGCAGCCCCGTCGGGGGGCGGAACACTGAAGCTTTCTTT	CASSPVGGRNTEAFF
.	TRBV11-2	17	TRBJ1-2	TRBD1	TGTGCCAGCAGGAAAGCGGGACAGGGGCTTATCAACTATGGCTACACCTTC	CASRKAGQGLINYGYTF
.	TRBV15	13	TRBJ1-5	.	TGTGCCACCAGCAGAGATCCAGGTGGGCCCCAGCATTTT	CATSRDPGGPQHF
.	TRBV21-1	19	TRBJ1-1	.	TGTGCCAGCAGCAAAAGTCGAACAGGGGGCGATGAGGTGAACACTGAAGCTTTCTTT	CASSKSRTGGDEVNTEAFF
.	TRBV9	14	TRBJ1-2	TRBD1	TGTGCCAGCAGCGAAGACAGGGGGCTACATGGCTACACCTTC	CASSEDRGLHGYTF
few	TRBV19	16	TRBJ1-1	.	TGTGCCAGTAGTACGACGGACCGGCGGGTGAGCACTGAAGCTTTCTTT	CASSTTDRRVSTEAFF
.	TRBV18	14	TRBJ2-6	.	TGTGCCAGCTCACGAGGGTACGGGGCCAACGTCCTGACTTTC	CASSRGYGANVLTF
.	TRBV28	15	TRBJ1-4	.	TGTGCCAGCAGCCCCGGGGGACGAGGTGGAGAAAAACTGTTTTTT	CASSPGGRGGEKLFF
.	TRBV9	16	TRBJ2-3	TRBD1	TGTGCCAGCAGCGTATGGGACAGGGTCACTGCAGATACGCAGTATTTT	CASSVWDRVTADTQYF
.	TRBV6-2/TRBV6-3	11	TRBJ2-5	.	TGTGCCAGCAGCCTACAAGAGACCCAGTACTTC	CASSLQETQYF
.	TRBV11-2	15	TRBJ1-1	.	TGTGCCAGCAGCTTACCGGGCAGGGTTTACACTGAAGCTTTCTTT	CASSLPGRVYTEAFF
.	TRBV15	15	TRBJ1-1	.	TGTGCCACCAGCAGATCTCGGAAAGGCGGCACTGAAGCTTTCTTT	CATSRSRKGGTEAFF
.	TRBV4-1	17	TRBJ1-4	.	TGCGCCAGCAGCCAAGATAACTGGGCAGCTTTTAATGAAAAACTGTTTTTT	CASSQDNWAAFNEKLFF
once	TRBV19	15	TRBJ1-1	.	TGTGCCAGTAGTATATTTTGGGCAGAGAACACTGAAGCTTTCTTT	CASSIFWAENTEAFF
.	TRBV9	14	TRBJ1-3	TRBD1	TGTGCCAGCAGCGCCCAGGGGGCTGGAAACACCATATATTTT	CASSAQGAGNTIYF
.	TRBV5-6	13	TRBJ1-1	.	TGTGCCAGCAGCTTGGGCCCGGGGACTGAAGCTTTCTTT	CASSLGPGTEAFF
.	TRBV12-5	14	TRBJ2-5	.	TGTGCTAGTGGTTTTGGGCAGGGGTTAGAGACCCAGTACTTC	CASGFGQGLETQYF
.	TRBV5-6	13	TRBJ1-5	.	TGTGCCAGCAGCTTCAACCTAAATCAGCCCCAGCATTTT	CASSFNLNQPQHF
.	TRBV19	15	TRBJ2-5	.	TGTGCCAGTAGTGTCGGTCTCCAGGTACAAGAGACCCAGTACTTC	CASSVGLQVQETQYF
.	TRBV11-2	17	TRBJ1-2	.	TGTGCCAGCAGCTCCCGGGACACCGGCCCTCCTGACTATGGCTACACCTTC	CASSSRDTGPPDYGYTF
.	TRBV19	13	TRBJ2-3	.	TGTGCCAGCTCGAAAGGGGACACAGATACGCAGTATTTT	CASSKGDTDTQYF
few	TRBV11-2	12	TRBJ1-1	.	TGTGCCAGCAGCTCCTACGGGGCTGAAGCTTTCTTT	CASSSYGAEAFF
.	TRBV12-3/TRBV12-4	11	TRBJ2-1	.	TGTGCCAGCAGCCTGCGTGTTGAGCAGTTCTTC	CASSLRVEQFF
.	TRBV12-5	16	TRBJ1-1	.	TGTGCTAGTGGTTTGGTAGCGGGACGGTTGAACACTGAAGCTTTCTTT	CASGLVAGRLNTEAFF